The clone carrying this T cell receptor beta chain was found a few times. RNA was isolated and reverse transcribed to cDNA, the sequencing template. Generated by immunoSEQ multiplex PCR, the TCRdb table keeps only in-frame clones and is missing some. The repertoire holds hundreds of thousands of clones, less than 80% seen once, with roughly 1.2% in the top ten. These data are taken from a study of CD8+ T cells in alopecia areata. Looking at the study overall: Patients received oral tofacitinib, 5 to 10 mg twice daily, for moderate-to-severe alopecia areata.

V dropped 8 bases and J dropped 10; count of bases not matched to a gene: 18. Looked up from germline, CDR1 is SQVTM and CDR2 is ANQGSEA. The CDR3 has 15 amino acids. Peripheral blood, together with lesional scalp punch biopsies, was collected from alopecia areata patients. The chain carries TRBV29-1 and TRBJ2-1; 9 bases fit TRBD1. The sequence was collected from a human donor with alopecia areata. The specimen comprised CD4+ T cells sorted from blood, sampled at week 0. This chain's CDR3 is CSLLGPGQGHKEQFF. The CDR3 DNA reads TGCAGCCTACTGGGACCGGGACAGGGACATAAGGAGCAGTTCTTC.